This T cell receptor beta chain stems from a study of OX40 agonist ivuxolimab in advanced cancers. Study-wide results and limits: Doses of 0.1 to 3.0 mg/kg were accompanied by clonal expansion of CD4+ and CD8+ blood T cells by week 6.

CDR3 size: 19 residues. Germline CDR1 SGHDT, CDR2 YYEEEE. The J segment lost 5 bases and the V segment lost 0 bases, leaving 10 bases of the junction unmatched. Notes on this clone: Its antigen is not known.

Produced via immunoSEQ multiplex PCR; TCRdb's table is partial and in-frame only. The repertoire includes over 50,000 clones, about nine tenths of them detected once, and less than 2% sits in the top ten. Sampling of blood occurred at baseline, cycle 4 day 1, and cycle 7 day 1. The source material was CD4+ or CD8+ T cells sorted from blood, sampled in a trial of the OX40 agonist ivuxolimab. This chain joins TRBV5-6 and TRBJ2-5; 16 bases agree with TRBD2. The TCR comes from an adult with an advanced solid tumor such as melanoma, head and neck, liver or kidney cancer. This CDR3 is CASSLVWGLAGGMTETQYF. In DNA, the CDR3 is TGTGCCAGCAGCTTGGTCTGGGGACTAGCGGGGGGGATGACGGAGACCCAGTACTTC.